This note documents a single T cell receptor beta chain sequence. The data derive from a study of T cell changes during pregnancy in multiple sclerosis. V gave up 8 bases and J gave up 1 base, with 6 bases separating them. The CDR3 loop spans 12 amino acids. CDR1 SGHTA and CDR2 FQGNSA come from the germline V gene. Generated by immunoSEQ multiplex PCR, the TCRdb table keeps only in-frame clones and is missing some. The sample records roughly 52,000 clones, 94% being singletons. The receptor's source is a female donor with multiple sclerosis, enrolled in a pregnancy study. This specimen was CD8+ T cells from peripheral blood mononuclear cells, taken before pregnancy. The chain is built from TRBV7-2 and TRBJ1-5; D gene uncertain. CDR3 sequence (DNA): TGTGCCAGCTCGGAGAGCAATCAGCCCCAGCATTTT. Its translation is CASSESNQPQHF.